This TCR beta chain is drawn from a study of blood T cell repertoires in COVID-19. On the study more broadly: Sources were T cells, B-cell-depleted T cells, or PBMCs; the material itself was cDNA or gDNA.

In the original processing: Quantification of nucleated cells was approximated via reference gene primer amplification. Data came from immunoSEQ multiplex PCR; TCRdb stores just in-frame clones and leaves some out. V, J and clone size were drawn from that table, and D and trimming were deduced from the DNA. The sample has 50,000 to 55,000 clones, 80% to 90% seen once; the top ten hold 6% to 7%. There are 16 residues in the CDR3. Trimming removed 0 bases at V and 4 bases at J, with 16 bases between. Germline CDR1 and CDR2: MNHEY and SVGEGT. The receptor's source is a man aged 50 to 59 with active COVID-19. The chain recombines TRBV6-2 or TRBV6-3 with TRBJ2-7, with D tentatively TRBD1 (5 bases). Sequences were obtained from peripheral blood. CDR3 coding DNA: TGTGCCAGCAGTTACTCAAAATCGTCGACAGCGTACGAGCAGTACTTC. This sequence encodes CASSYSKSSTAYEQYF.